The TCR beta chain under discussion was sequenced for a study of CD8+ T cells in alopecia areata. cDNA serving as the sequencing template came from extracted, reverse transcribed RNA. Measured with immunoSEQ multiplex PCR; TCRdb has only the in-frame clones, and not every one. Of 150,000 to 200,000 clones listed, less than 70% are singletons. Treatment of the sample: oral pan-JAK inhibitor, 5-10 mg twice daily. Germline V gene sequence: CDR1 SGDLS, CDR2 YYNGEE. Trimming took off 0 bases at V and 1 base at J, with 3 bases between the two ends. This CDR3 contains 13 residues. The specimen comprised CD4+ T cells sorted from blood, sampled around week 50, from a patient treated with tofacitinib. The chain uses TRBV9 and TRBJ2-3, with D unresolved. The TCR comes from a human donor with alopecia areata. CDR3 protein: CASSVGGTDTQYF. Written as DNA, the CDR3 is TGTGCCAGCAGCGTAGGGGGCACAGATACGCAGTATTTT.